These 27 T cell receptor beta chains share one sample of origin, sequenced in a study of early T cells in non-severe SARS-CoV-2 infection. Using its own MiXCR run on the 5' RACE reads, TCRdb lists one record per CDR3 protein. Among 70,000 or so distinct CDR3 sequences listed, approximately 12% were seen once. The specimen was whole blood. Every receptor here comes from an adult who was a healthcare worker with PCR-confirmed SARS-CoV-2 infection or an uninfected control (not recorded which).

The table lists this clonotype with many counts. J is TRBJ1-5 and V is TRBV19; 7 bases are shared with TRBD1. Losses at the gene ends were 7 bases for V and 7 bases for J; bases not matched to a gene: 13. Germline V gives CDR1 LNHDA, CDR2 SQIVND (reference sequence). The length of the CDR3 is 15 residues. The chain's CDR3 is CASKYSGQAQQPQHF. The CDR3 DNA reads TGTGCCAGTAAGTACTCTGGACAGGCTCAACAGCCCCAGCATTTT.

This clonotype was seen repeatedly, ten times or more. The chain couples TRBV10-3 to TRBJ2-3; 8 bases are a match to TRBD2. In germline, CDR1 is ENHRY, CDR2 SYGVKD. The CDR3 contains 17 residues. Losses at the gene ends were 6 bases for V and 2 bases for J; bases not matched to a gene: 13. CDR3 in amino acids: CAISPWKAGEPTDTQYF. In DNA form, the CDR3 reads TGTGCCATCAGCCCCTGGAAAGCGGGGGAGCCCACAGATACGCAGTATTTT.

This clonotype has at least ten counts. The chain joins TRBV18 to TRBJ1-3, with a tentative D call TRBD1 (5 bases). Germline V CDR1 and CDR2: KGHSH, LQKENI. With 3 bases removed from V and 1 base from J, the gap between germline ends came to 10 bases. The CDR3 has 15 residues. The CDR3 sequence is CASSPGWGSGNTIYF. As DNA, the CDR3 is TGTGCCAGCTCACCGGGATGGGGGTCTGGAAACACCATATATTTT.

This clonotype has a count of ten or more. The CDR3 nucleotides are TGTGCCAGCAGCAAGCTGGTTCGCGGGGGGGCCGCGAATGAGCAGTTCTTC. As protein: CASSKLVRGGAANEQFF. This chain joins TRBV11-2 and TRBJ2-1; 9 positions match TRBD2. The CDR3 extends over 17 amino acids. Germline CDR1 reads SGHAT; CDR2 reads FQNNGV. Trimming at V came to 5 bases and at J to 7 bases, leaving 15 bases not matched to a gene.

Comments on this clonotype: Since a much larger clone is just one base distant, this may be a read error. The chain joins TRBV14 to TRBJ1-2, with D unclear. V lost 7 bases, J lost 4 bases, and 19 bases lay in between. The germline V gene encodes CDR1 SGHDN and CDR2 FVKESK. The CDR3 runs to 15 residues. CDR3 region: CASTSEGKRIYGYTF. In nucleotides, the CDR3 is TGTGCCAGCACCTCGGAGGGCAAGCGAATCTATGGCTACACCTTC.

A remark on this clonotype: At one of its ends the junction is not consistent with the germline gene, which may arise from a read error. Written as DNA, the CDR3 is TGTGCCGGCAGCTTAGTCAGTGCAGATACGCAGTATTTT. Translated: CAGSLVSADTQYF. This chain connects TRBV7-8 to TRBJ2-3; D not resolved. The CDR3 extends over 13 amino acids. In germline, CDR1 is SGHVS, CDR2 FQNEAQ.

This chain connects TRBV2 to TRBJ1-4, with a tentative D call TRBD1 (6 bases). The CDR3 runs to 15 residues. CDR1 is SNHLY, CDR2 FYNNEI, per germline. The V gene lost 5 bases and the J gene lost 8 bases, with 18 bases spanning the gap. CDR3 DNA sequence: TGTGCCAGCAGTCGCGATTCCAGGGGAGTCGAAAAACTGTTTTTT. Its protein product is CASSRDSRGVEKLFF.

The V call is TRBV7-9, the J call TRBJ2-3; D remains ambiguous. The length of the CDR3 is 13 residues. Trimming shortened V by 5 bases and J by 5 bases, and 11 bases separated the two germline ends. CDR1 is SEHNR, CDR2 FQNEAQ, per germline (reference sequence). The CDR3 DNA reads as TGTGCCAGCAGCCCCTCGACGGGAGATACGCAGTATTTT. Its translation: CASSPSTGDTQYF. The variable domain in full, completed from reference TRBV7-9 and TRBJ2-3, reads DTGVSQNPRHKITKRGQNVTFRCDPISEHNRLYWYRQTLGQGPEFLTYFQNEAQLEKSRLLSDRFSAERPKGSFSTLEIQRTEQGDSAMYLCASSPSTGDTQYFGPGTRLTVL.

Many counts were recorded for this clonotype. The chain combines TRBV6-6 with TRBJ1-1; no clear D. Trimming left V 7 bases short and J 0 bases short, with 9 bases between. Germline CDR1 MNHNY, CDR2 SVGAGI (reference sequence). This CDR3 comprises 13 residues. CDR3 sequence: CASIQDLNTEAFF. The CDR3 coding sequence is TGTGCCAGCATTCAGGATCTGAACACTGAAGCTTTCTTT.

This clonotype was observed many times. This chain uses TRBV28 with TRBJ2-5, with TRBD2 matching 13 bases. The CDR3 contains 16 residues. J lost 4 bases, V lost 6 bases, and 8 bases had no gene match. Germline loops: CDR1 MDHEN, CDR2 SYDVKM. The CDR3 nucleotides are TGTGCCAGCAGCGGGACTAGCGGGACCTACGGAGAGACCCAGTACTTC. Protein product: CASSGTSGTYGETQYF.

The table lists this clonotype with many counts. The J gene is TRBJ2-5, the V gene TRBV11-2; TRBD1 aligns across 7 bases. The germline gives CDR1 SGHAT, CDR2 FQNNGV. Germline trimming cut 4 bases from V and 1 base from J; bases unmatched to any gene: 6. The CDR3 has 15 residues. The CDR3 DNA reads TGTGCCAGCAGCTCCGACAGGGACCCCCAAGAGACCCAGTACTTC. This encodes CASSSDRDPQETQYF.

This clonotype was observed many times. The rearrangement joins TRBV20-1 to TRBJ1-1; 9 bases are a match to TRBD1. V shed 8 bases and J 0 bases; nucleotides not matched to a gene: 10. The CDR3 runs 15 residues. Germline V gene data show CDR1 as DFQATT and CDR2 as SNEGSKA (reference sequence). The CDR3 nucleotides are TGCAGTCATCTACAGGGGGCGGGGATGAACACTGAAGCTTTCTTT. Encoded protein: CSHLQGAGMNTEAFF.

There are a few counts of this clonotype. The rearrangement links TRBV5-1 to TRBJ2-7, with 8 bases identical to TRBD1. Germline values: CDR1 SGHRS, CDR2 YFSETQ. With V trimmed by 4 bases and J by 9 bases, 6 bases remained unmatched. The CDR3 covers 12 residues. The CDR3 protein is CASSPGQGAQYF. The CDR3 nucleotides read TGCGCCAGCAGCCCCGGACAGGGTGCGCAGTACTTC.

This rearrangement joins TRBV28 to TRBJ2-3; TRBD1 or TRBD2 may be the D gene (5 bases each). This CDR3 region has 15 residues. With 3 bases removed from V and 4 bases from J, the gap between germline ends came to 14 bases. CDR1 and CDR2 (germline): MDHEN, SYDVKM. In DNA form, the CDR3 reads TGTGCCAGCAGTTTGTTGGCAGGGAGAGCAGATACGCAGTATTTT. Protein product: CASSLLAGRADTQYF. The variable domain in full, completed from reference TRBV28 and TRBJ2-3, reads DVKVTQSSRYLVKRTGEKVFLECVQDMDHENMFWYRQDPGLGLRLIYFSYDVKMKEKGDIPEGYSVSREKKERFSLILESASTNQTSMYLCASSLLAGRADTQYFGPGTRLTVL.

This clonotype appeared many times. This chain links TRBV29-1 with TRBJ1-5, with D possibly matching TRBD1 (5 bases). CDR3 length: 12 amino acids. Germline V gene lookup returns CDR1 SQVTM and CDR2 ANQGSEA. The V and J ends lost 6 bases and 1 base respectively, with 7 bases between them. CDR3 sequence reads: CSVRQSNQPQHF. The CDR3 nucleotides are TGCAGCGTCCGACAGAGCAATCAGCCCCAGCATTTT.

This clonotype was seen many times. The chain links TRBV19 to TRBJ2-3; D possibly corresponds to TRBD2 (6 bases). V was cut by 9 bases and J by 0 bases, with 13 bases left in between. CDR3 size: 14 residues. Germline-derived CDR1 and CDR2 are LNHDA and SQIVND (reference sequence). The CDR3 protein is CASRRRGSTDTQYF. DNA for the CDR3: TGTGCCAGCCGTCGACGGGGGAGCACAGATACGCAGTATTTT.

In its sample, this clonotype was seen many times. The chain joins TRBV7-9 to TRBJ2-3, with a tentative D call TRBD1 (5 bases). CDR3 length: 16 residues. CDR1 and CDR2 (germline): SEHNR, FQNEAQ (reference sequence). The V end lost 0 bases, the J end lost 3 bases, and 13 bases lay between the germline ends. The CDR3 DNA sequence: TGTGCCAGCAGCTTAGCGGCAGGGCCAGCTACAGATACGCAGTATTTT. It is translated as CASSLAAGPATDTQYF.

The chain uses TRBV10-2 and TRBJ2-3; unclear D gene. CDR3 length equals 11 residues. CDR1 and CDR2 (germline): WSHSY, SAAADI. V lost 6 bases, J lost 6 bases, and 7 bases lay in between. Here the CDR3 reads CASSAIDTQYF. For the CDR3, the DNA is TGCGCCAGCAGCGCAATTGATACGCAGTATTTT.

There are many counts of this clonotype. The chain recombines TRBV11-2 with TRBJ2-2; 10 bases align to TRBD2. The CDR3 is 17 residues long. V lost 3 bases and J lost 0; bases outside the gene matches: 4. Germline V gives CDR1 SGHAT, CDR2 FQNNGV. CDR3 sequence reads: CASSLSSGGPNTGELFF. Written as DNA, the CDR3 is TGTGCCAGCAGCTTGTCTAGCGGGGGACCGAACACCGGGGAGCTGTTTTTT.

This clonotype was seen at least ten times. The V and J genes are TRBV7-9 and TRBJ2-1; a weak D match, TRBD2 (5 bases). The V gene's germline CDR1 is SEHNR and CDR2 FQNEAQ (reference sequence). Trimming removed 5 bases at V and 4 bases at J, with 6 bases between. This CDR3 contains 12 residues. The CDR3 reads CASSRGYNEQFF. The CDR3 DNA sequence: TGTGCCAGCAGCCGCGGGTACAATGAGCAGTTCTTC.

The table lists this clonotype with many counts. The rearrangement uses TRBV11-2 and TRBJ2-1; D perhaps matches TRBD2 (8 bases). Between the trimmed V and J ends, which lost 3 bases and 2 bases, there was a span of 23 bases. The length of the CDR3 is 19 residues. In germline, CDR1 is SGHAT, CDR2 FQNNGV. The CDR3 reads CASSFFFPREGQPYNEQFF. The CDR3 nucleotides are TGTGCCAGCAGCTTTTTCTTCCCCCGGGAGGGACAGCCCTACAATGAGCAGTTCTTC.

The chain uses TRBV29-1 and TRBJ2-3; the match to TRBD1 covers 7 bases. Germline V gene sequence: CDR1 SQVTM, CDR2 ANQGSEA. V was clipped by 4 bases and J by 6 bases; unmatched bases: 4. This CDR3 region has 12 residues. The CDR3, as DNA: TGCAGCGTTGTGAAGGGGGCGGATACGCAGTATTTT. Protein product: CSVVKGADTQYF.

This clonotype was seen at least ten times. The chain uses TRBV27 and TRBJ2-3; a possible D gene is TRBD1 (6 bases). Trimming removed 2 bases at V and 2 bases at J, with 17 bases between. Germline lookup yields CDR1 MNHEY and CDR2 SMNVEV (reference sequence). This CDR3 is 17 amino acids long. CDR3 sequence: CASSLRVLGGITDTQYF. CDR3 DNA sequence: TGTGCCAGCAGTTTAAGAGTGTTAGGGGGAATCACAGATACGCAGTATTTT.

In this sample, this clonotype turned up many times. The chain has TRBV7-8 and TRBJ1-1; 9 bases match TRBD1. The trim removed 1 base at V and 0 bases at J, leaving 9 bases unmatched. The germline V gene encodes CDR1 SGHVS and CDR2 FQNEAQ. This CDR3 is built from 18 residues. CDR3 sequence: CASSLGNIGTGLNTEAFF. DNA for the CDR3: TGTGCCAGCAGCTTAGGAAATATCGGGACAGGGCTGAACACTGAAGCTTTCTTT. Filled out from reference TRBV7-8 and TRBJ1-1, the complete variable domain reads GAGVSQSPRYKVAKRGQDVALRCDPISGHVSLFWYQQALGQGPEFLTYFQNEAQLDKSGLPSDRFFAERPEGSVSTLKIQRTQQEDSAVYLCASSLGNIGTGLNTEAFFGQGTRLTVV.

This clonotype was observed at least ten times. This chain uses TRBV6-2 or TRBV6-3 with TRBJ2-7; D gene ambiguous. This CDR3 is built from 14 residues. Germline V gives CDR1 MNHEY, CDR2 SVGEGT. Trimming pared 0 bases from V and 2 bases from J, leaving 8 bases between. This CDR3 reads CASSYSPATYEQYF. CDR3 sequence (DNA): TGTGCCAGCAGTTACTCACCAGCCACCTACGAGCAGTACTTC.

At least ten counts were recorded for this clonotype. The rearrangement uses TRBV7-2 and TRBJ2-1; D is possibly TRBD1 (5 bases). This CDR3 has 17 amino acids. CDR1 and CDR2 from the germline V gene are SGHTA and FQGNSA. V lost 5 bases and J 8 bases, leaving 25 bases between the germline ends. In DNA, the CDR3 is TGTGCCAGCAGCCCCGCGCCCAGGAGTAGGGGTGACGATGAGCAGTTCTTC. As protein: CASSPAPRSRGDDEQFF.

This clonotype was picked up many times. The gene calls are TRBV5-1 and TRBJ2-7; 7 nucleotides match TRBD1. J lost 9 bases, V lost 1 base, and 10 bases had no gene match. The CDR3 extends over 14 amino acids. CDR1 and CDR2 from the germline V gene are SGHRS and YFSETQ. CDR3 sequence reads: CASSLRTGPAGQYF. The CDR3 bases are TGCGCCAGCAGCTTGAGGACAGGTCCCGCTGGGCAGTACTTC.